These 9 T cell receptor beta chains came from one sample sequenced in a study of control samples from healthy donors and cancer patients. Assay used: immunoSEQ multiplex PCR; TCRdb lists only in-frame clones, some missing. Of some 150,000 clones listed, 85% to 95% are singletons. Sequencing was done on a sample of blood. The receptors come from a man aged 35 to 55 in good health.

This clone showed up just once. This rearrangement joins TRBV9 to TRBJ2-1; no clear D. Germline V gene data show CDR1 as SGDLS and CDR2 as YYNGEE. V was shortened by 0 bases and J by 0 bases, with 13 bases between the two germline ends. The CDR3 consists of 17 residues. CDR3 amino acids: CASSVGAAPSSYNEQFF. DNA for the CDR3: TGTGCCAGCAGCGTAGGGGCAGCCCCTAGCTCCTACAATGAGCAGTTCTTC. The full variable domain, completed using reference TRBV9 and TRBJ2-1, is DSGVTQTPKHLITATGQRVTLRCSPRSGDLSVYWYQQSLDQGLQFLIQYYNGEERAKGNILERFSAQQFPDLHSELNLSSLELGDSALYFCASSVGAAPSSYNEQFFGPGTRLTVL.

This chain connects TRBV12-3 or TRBV12-4 to TRBJ2-7; D gene uncertain. Trimming left V 3 bases short and J 3 bases short, with 3 bases between. The length of the CDR3 is 11 residues. The chain's CDR3 is CASSFDYEQYF. For the CDR3, the DNA is TGTGCCAGCAGTTTCGACTACGAGCAGTACTTC.

V usage is TRBV11-2 and J usage is TRBJ1-4; 7 nucleotides line up with TRBD1. This CDR3 comprises 15 residues. From germline, CDR1 is SGHAT and CDR2 FQNNGV. The V segment lost 1 base and the J segment 5 bases; nucleotides outside the gene matches: 4. CDR3 coding DNA: TGTGCCAGCAGCTTAGTGAGGGGGCCGAATGAAAAACTGTTTTTT. It is translated as CASSLVRGPNEKLFF.

CDR3 DNA sequence: TGTGCCAGCAGCTTGAGGCTAGCGGGGGGGTTCAATGAGCAGTTCTTC. Its translation is CASSLRLAGGFNEQFF. V is TRBV7-8 and J is TRBJ2-1; 12 bases map to TRBD2. Germline V lookup: CDR1 SGHVS, CDR2 FQNEAQ. The CDR3 is 16 residues long. V gave up 3 bases and J gave up 6 bases; unmatched junction bases: 6.

The genes are TRBV7-9 and TRBJ2-1, with 8 bases fitting TRBD1. In germline, CDR1 is SEHNR, CDR2 FQNEAQ (reference sequence). The CDR3 is 13 residues long. CDR3 region: CILPGTGGDEQFF. The CDR3 nucleotides are TGTATCCTCCCCGGGACAGGTGGCGATGAGCAGTTCTTC.

The table lists this clone with a count of one. The V gene is TRBV5-6, the J gene TRBJ2-2; the D is unclear. This CDR3 region has 15 residues. The V end was cut by 0 bases, the J end by 1 base, with 7 bases between. Germline assignment: CDR1 SGHDT and CDR2 YYEEEE. In DNA form, the CDR3 reads TGTGCCAGCAGCTTGGCGGTAGTGAACACCGGGGAGCTGTTTTTT. Translated: CASSLAVVNTGELFF.

The gene calls are TRBV7-9 and TRBJ1-5; no definite D call. Deletions cut 5 bases from V and 7 bases from J, with 12 bases between. The CDR3 loop spans 13 amino acids. Germline V gives CDR1 SEHNR, CDR2 FQNEAQ (reference sequence). The DNA for the CDR3 is TGTGCCAGCAGCCCTGGATTAGGCCAGCCCCAGCATTTT. Protein sequence: CASSPGLGQPQHF.

The chain uses TRBV6-1 and TRBJ2-2, with 9 bases aligning to TRBD1. CDR3 length equals 16 residues. V shed 2 bases and J 5 bases; nucleotides not matched to a gene: 6. The germline V gene encodes CDR1 MNHNS and CDR2 SASEGT. This CDR3 reads CASSEYMTGGTGELFF. CDR3 coding DNA: TGTGCCAGCAGTGAATACATGACAGGGGGGACCGGGGAGCTGTTTTTT.

The chain combines TRBV12-5 with TRBJ1-1; D gene uncertain. Between the trimmed V and J ends, which lost 6 bases and 6 bases, there was a span of 17 bases. The CDR3 spans 14 residues. Germline V gene sequence: CDR1 LGHNT, CDR2 FRNRAP. The CDR3 loop reads CASGDDARSSEAFF. The DNA for the CDR3 is TGTGCTAGTGGGGACGATGCCAGAAGTTCTGAAGCTTTCTTT.